The rows below give T cell receptor beta chains drawn from one sample of a study of blood T cell repertoires in COVID-19. Clones were read by immunoSEQ multiplex PCR, and TCRdb kept only the in-frame ones, dropping some. This sample yields 70,000 to 80,000 clones, of which 85% to 95% are seen a single time; approximately 4.8% belongs to the top ten. Sample: peripheral blood. These receptors were taken from a woman aged 60 to 75 with active COVID-19. Both conserved end residues are part of each CDR3. Where a row states a size, it is once, few, many or the class of an expanded clone; other rows omit it.

TRBV4-2	TRBJ2-1	-	CASRSGLAGGNEQFF
TRBV10-3	TRBJ2-3	once	CAISESARGQDTQYF
TRBV28	TRBJ2-1	-	CASGAGQGAREQFF
TRBV4-2	TRBJ1-1	-	CASSQDATARSTEAFF
TRBV5-6	TRBJ2-7	once	CASSFWTGSRAARGQYF
TRBV28	TRBJ2-5	-	CASSLPNRGWETQYF
TRBV7-8	TRBJ2-1	-	CASSSKRNSPGSYNEQFF
TRBV15	TRBJ1-2	-	CATSPRTGTGYGYTF
TRBV30	TRBJ2-5	-	CACQGQGGQWETQYF
TRBV10-2	TRBJ1-1	few	CASSEDRGLNTEAFF
TRBV5-1	TRBJ2-7	once	CASSSRVEAYEQYF
TRBV29-1	TRBJ2-7	-	CSVAFRRGRNEQYF
TRBV5-1	TRBJ1-4	-	CASSWGATNEKLFF
TRBV5-4	TRBJ1-1	once	CASSPRPRDTEAFF
TRBV15	TRBJ2-1	-	CATSAGANYNEQFF
TRBV11-2	TRBJ1-5	-	CASSLGGPQPQHF
TRBV5-6	TRBJ2-1	-	CASSSGPTSGVEQFF
TRBV6-1	TRBJ1-2	-	CASSEAPGALDGYTF
TRBV24-1	TRBJ2-1	once	CATSDRSRGGPSSYNEQFF
TRBV6-5	TRBJ1-4	-	CASRSRGQGEKLFF
TRBV5-1	TRBJ1-5	-	CASSLGDSWTQPQHF
TRBV2	TRBJ1-1	-	CASSRVKGYTEAFF
TRBV18	TRBJ2-2	-	CASSRGQGNTGELFF
TRBV11-2	TRBJ2-6	-	CASTTIKGEFLLVLTF
TRBV1	TRBJ2-7	few	CTSSPTRASGINEQYF
TRBV28	TRBJ2-1	once	CASSPVGGAYNEQFF
TRBV27	TRBJ2-7	-	CASSPSMATESSYEQYF
TRBV5-5	TRBJ1-2	once	CASSLASGANYGYTF
TRBV5-1	TRBJ1-1	-	CASSLKGDTEAFF
TRBV29-1	TRBJ2-7	-	CSAGQGGSEQYF
TRBV11-3	TRBJ2-1	-	CASSRTGEYNEQFF
TRBV2	TRBJ1-1	few	CASSYYRETEAFF
TRBV5-1	TRBJ2-3	-	CASSLGTSYDTQYF
TRBV5-1	TRBJ2-7	-	CASSRQGGYEQYF
TRBV7-9	TRBJ1-6	-	CASSSTEGRSPLHF
TRBV6-1	TRBJ2-7	-	CASSEVETASYEQYF
TRBV3-1/TRBV3-2	TRBJ2-2	-	CASSQDFTGGVHTGELFF
TRBV19	TRBJ2-7	-	CASSILRAGGTYEQYF
TRBV18	TRBJ2-1	-	CASSPSTGGSYNEQFF
TRBV27	TRBJ2-4	-	CASSLGGNTLAKNIQYF
TRBV11-2	TRBJ2-1	-	CASSTRGGYNEQFF
TRBV29-1	TRBJ2-1	once	CSVPGGFTYNEQFF
TRBV3-1/TRBV3-2	TRBJ2-4	-	CASSQGFSRTGGGKNIQYF
TRBV5-1	TRBJ2-5	-	CASSLYSGSRETQYF
TRBV3-1/TRBV3-2	TRBJ2-1	few	CASSPLGAYNEQFF
TRBV28	TRBJ1-1	-	CASSLQTGVGEAFF
TRBV7-2	TRBJ2-7	-	CASSISGAGEQYF
TRBV2	TRBJ1-5	-	CASSVESLNNQPQHF
TRBV5-4	TRBJ2-7	-	CASSFGDYEQYF
TRBV19	TRBJ2-3	-	CASSGREATTNTQYF
TRBV7-2	TRBJ2-7	once	CASAWDTNYEQYF
TRBV5-1	TRBJ1-4	-	CASSIGTGFEKLFF
TRBV6-6	TRBJ1-2	-	CASSYRQGRHGYTF
TRBV18	TRBJ2-2	-	CASSPARTGPPNTGELFF
TRBV18	TRBJ2-6	once	CASSAGTSGSGANVLTF